A single sample is the source of the 14 T cell receptor beta chains below, sequenced in a study of beta chain features in type 1 diabetes. TCRB transcripts that were expressed got sequenced, as all of the isolated RNA had been reverse transcribed. Clones were sequenced by immunoSEQ multiplex PCR, and TCRdb holds only the in-frame ones, with some missing. The repertoire has hundreds of thousands of clones, approximately 28% of them found once; the top ten carry 0.05% to 0.07%. Specimen: naive CD4+ T cells from blood. The receptors shown here come from a man in his late teens or twenties in good health.

V and J are TRBV28 and TRBJ2-7, with 12 nucleotides matching TRBD1. The junction had 4 bases not matched to a gene; V was cut back by 2 bases and J by 5 bases. Germline CDR1 reads MDHEN; CDR2 reads SYDVKM. The CDR3 spans 15 residues. CDR3 bases: TGTGCCAGCAGTTTAGATCGGGACAGGGGGCACGAGCAGTACTTC. It is translated as CASSLDRDRGHEQYF.

The chain joins TRBV18 to TRBJ2-3; the D gene is possibly TRBD2 (5 bases). Trimming stripped 1 base from V and 8 bases from J, with 13 bases between. The CDR3 is 14 amino acids. Germline CDR1 is KGHSH and CDR2 is LQKENI. CDR3 in DNA: TGTGCCAGCTCACCACTGGAGGCTGGTGGTACGCAGTATTTT. Translation: CASSPLEAGGTQYF.

This clone was seen a few times. This chain uses TRBV7-8 with TRBJ2-5; 7 bases are shared with TRBD1. V lost 0 bases, J lost 5 bases, and 9 bases stayed unmatched. This CDR3 has 16 amino acids. Germline V gene data show CDR1 as SGHVS and CDR2 as FQNEAQ. Written as DNA, the CDR3 is TGTGCCAGCAGCTTAGCCTTGACAGGGCCCGGGGAGACCCAGTACTTC. Translation gives CASSLALTGPGETQYF.

The chain is built from TRBV4-1 and TRBJ2-3, with a tentative D call TRBD2 (5 bases). The CDR3 sequence is 13 residues long. CDR1 and CDR2 from the germline V gene are MGHRA and YSYEKL. V dropped 1 base and J dropped 4 bases, with 6 bases sitting between them. Here the CDR3 DNA reads TGCGCCAGCAGCCAAGGGGAGCCAGATACGCAGTATTTT. It yields the protein CASSQGEPDTQYF.

This clone turned up a few times. The chain is built from TRBV7-9 and TRBJ2-5, with a possible D match to TRBD1 (6 bases). Trimming stripped 1 base from V and 4 bases from J, with 7 bases between. CDR3 length: 13 residues. Germline CDR1 reads SEHNR; CDR2 reads FQNEAQ (reference sequence). The CDR3 DNA sequence: TGTGCCAGCAGCTTAGGGACAGTAGAGACCCAGTACTTC. Translation gives CASSLGTVETQYF.

The chain recombines TRBV9 with TRBJ2-2; D remains ambiguous. This CDR3 is 14 amino acids long. V was shortened by 0 bases and J by 4 bases, with 7 bases between the two germline ends. Germline values: CDR1 SGDLS, CDR2 YYNGEE. CDR3 in DNA: TGTGCCAGCAGCGTAGAAGGGCGCACCGGGGAGCTGTTTTTT. Protein product: CASSVEGRTGELFF.

This chain connects TRBV11-2 to TRBJ2-7; D is unclear. This CDR3 contains 11 residues. Germline V gene data show CDR1 as SGHAT and CDR2 as FQNNGV. Trimming shortened V by 5 bases and J by 6 bases, and 8 bases separated the two germline ends. The chain's CDR3 is CASSLWIEQYF. The CDR3 coding sequence is TGTGCCAGCAGCCTCTGGATCGAGCAGTACTTC.

Only a few counts were recorded for this clone. This chain joins TRBV21-1 and TRBJ2-1; the table's D call of TRBD2 was not tested on the DNA. TRBV21-1 is a listed pseudogene. CDR3 size: 12 residues. DNA of the CDR3: TGTGCCAGCAGCTGGCGACTAGCCCTGAGGTTCTTC. It encodes CASSWRLALRFF.

Note on this clone: Other nucleotide sequences from this sample produce the same CDR3. This sequence joins TRBV6-5 and TRBJ2-6, with 7 bases matching TRBD1. Germline CDR1 MNHEY, CDR2 SVGAGI. The CDR3 is 15 amino acids. V dropped 5 bases and J dropped 1; count of bases not matched to a gene: 2. As DNA, the CDR3 is TGTGCCAGCAGTACACAGGGGTCTGGGGCCAACGTCCTGACTTTC. Its protein is CASSTQGSGANVLTF.

This clone was observed a few times. The chain links TRBV29-1 to TRBJ1-1, with D tentatively TRBD1 (6 bases). V was shortened by 5 bases and J by 2 bases, with 21 bases between the two germline ends. CDR3 length: 16 amino acids. Germline V CDR1 and CDR2: SQVTM, ANQGSEA. The CDR3 nucleotides are TGCAGCGTTCACAGGGAGGGGTGGGGGTTAAACACTGAAGCTTTCTTT. Its protein product is CSVHREGWGLNTEAFF.

This chain links TRBV30 with TRBJ2-5, with TRBD1 matching 7 bases. The CDR3 runs 15 residues. Germline trimming cut 0 bases from V and 1 base from J; bases unmatched to any gene: 5. Germline-derived CDR1 and CDR2 are GTSNPN and SVGIG (reference sequence). This CDR3 is CAWSVARGTQETQYF. The CDR3 region has the DNA TGTGCCTGGAGTGTAGCCAGGGGGACCCAAGAGACCCAGTACTTC. The full variable domain, with the rest looked up from reference TRBV30 and TRBJ2-5, is SQTIHQWPATLVQPVGSPLSLECTVEGTSNPNLYWYRQAAGRGLQLLFYSVGIGQISSEVPQNLSASRPQDRQFILSSKKLLLSDSGFYLCAWSVARGTQETQYFGPGTRLLVL.

This clone turned up a few times. The CDR3 region has the DNA TGTGCCACCGAGGACAGGATTAGCTCCTACGAGCAGTACTTC. Encoded protein: CATEDRISSYEQYF. The chain has TRBV10-3 and TRBJ2-7, with 7 bases that match TRBD1. The CDR3 is 14 residues long. Germline CDR1 ENHRY, CDR2 SYGVKD. V was pared by 10 bases and J by 0 bases, with 9 bases of the junction left unmatched.

The V and J genes are TRBV6-1 and TRBJ1-3, with D possibly TRBD1 on 6 matching bases. Trimming removed 7 bases at V and 9 bases at J, with 19 bases between. The germline V gene encodes CDR1 MNHNS and CDR2 SASEGT. The CDR3 has 14 residues. In DNA, the CDR3 is TGTGCCAGCACCTACAGGCAGGGGAGCAGCACCATATATTTT. This sequence encodes CASTYRQGSSTIYF.

This chain uses TRBV29-1 with TRBJ2-7; 10 bases line up with TRBD1. The CDR3 length is 13 residues. CDR1 and CDR2 from the germline V gene are SQVTM and ANQGSEA. The V segment lost 5 bases and the J segment 6 bases; nucleotides outside the gene matches: 7. CDR3 bases: TGCAGCGTTCGGGACAGGGGATTGGTCGAGCAGTACTTC. Its protein is CSVRDRGLVEQYF.